This TCR beta chain was observed in a study of CD8 T cells in ankylosing spondylitis. The study's findings and limits: As for the disease-linked clones, they showed a CD8+ phenotype and occurred at relatively low frequencies in peripheral blood. Ankylosing spondylitis blood seemed to carry a telltale TCR beta motif made of under ten highly homologous variants. Disease-linked clones reportedly concentrated significantly in matched ankylosing spondylitis synovial fluid.

As regards this clonotype: Its antigen is unidentified.

CDR1 is LGHDT and CDR2 is YNNKEL in the germline V gene (reference sequence). The CDR3 covers 12 residues. V was trimmed by 0 bases and J by 7 bases, leaving 3 bases between them. TCRdb used MiXCR to reprocess the 5' RACE reads, holding one entry per CDR3 protein. The table includes approximately 400,000 distinct CDR3 sequences, 26% detected once. The clonotype originates from a male donor with ankylosing spondylitis. The J gene is TRBJ2-2, the V gene TRBV3-1; D is unresolved. Sequencing was carried out using blood, either unsorted or a sorted T cell fraction (not recorded which). Here the CDR3 reads CASSQEYGELFF. The CDR3 DNA reads TGTGCCAGCAGCCAAGAATACGGGGAGCTGTTTTTT. Using reference TRBV3-1 and TRBJ2-2 for the parts outside the CDR3, the full variable domain is DTAVSQTPKYLVTQMGNDKSIKCEQNLGHDTMYWYKQDSKKFLKIMFSYNNKELIINETVPNRFSPKSPDKAHLNLHINSLELGDSAVYFCASSQEYGELFFGEGSRLTVL.